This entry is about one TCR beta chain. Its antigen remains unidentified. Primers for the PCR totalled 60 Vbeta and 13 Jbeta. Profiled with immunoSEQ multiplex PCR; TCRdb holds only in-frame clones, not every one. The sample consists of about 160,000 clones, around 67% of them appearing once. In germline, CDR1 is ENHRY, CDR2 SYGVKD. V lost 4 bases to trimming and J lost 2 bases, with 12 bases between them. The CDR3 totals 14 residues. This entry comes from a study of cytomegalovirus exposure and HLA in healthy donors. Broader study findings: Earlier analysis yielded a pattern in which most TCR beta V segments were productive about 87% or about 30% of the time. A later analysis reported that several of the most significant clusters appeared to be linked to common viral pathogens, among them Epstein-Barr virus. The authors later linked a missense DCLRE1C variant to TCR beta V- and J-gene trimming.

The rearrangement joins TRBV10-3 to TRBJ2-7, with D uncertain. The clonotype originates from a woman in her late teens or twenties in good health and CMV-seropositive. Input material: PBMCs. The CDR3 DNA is TGTGCCATCAGTGTGGGCAAAGGCGCCTACGAGCAGTACTTC. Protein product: CAISVGKGAYEQYF.